The clone carrying this TCR beta chain was seen ten or more times. Its specificity is unknown. This record comes from a study of regulatory T cells in long-lasting Graves disease. Whole-study results and caveats: Patients with persistent disease shared fewer than 3,500 public clonotypes, outpacing the 966 shared by new patients.

This sample's time point: newly diagnosed GD, antithyroid drugs for less than 3 months. With RNA extracted from PBMCs as input, the TCR library was made. Germline V CDR1 and CDR2: SGHNT, YENEEA. The length of the CDR3 is 14 residues. Trimming shortened V by 5 bases and J by 8 bases, and 16 bases separated the two germline ends. Building the TCR beta libraries relied on iRepertoire HTBI primers, and CDR3 regions underwent Arm-PCR. In TCRdb, the multiplex PCR reads were re-called with MiXCR into one record per CDR3 protein. This sample yields a few hundred thousand distinct CDR3 sequences, of which approximately 18% are seen a single time; about 12% belongs to the top ten. The same sample was also studied in work on T cells in Graves' hyperthyroidism and ophthalmopathy. That work contributes: Model-based prediction identified ophthalmopathy a median about 6 months prior to its onset.

The sequences come from peripheral blood mononuclear cells (PBMCs), collected at new diagnosis, from a patient treated with antithyroid drugs. V gene TRBV11-3 combines with J gene TRBJ2-1; D might be TRBD2 (7 bases). The sequence was collected from a woman aged 25-40 years with Graves disease. CDR3 region: CASSLLGGDDEQFF. CDR3 in DNA: TGTGCCAGCAGCCTTTTAGGGGGGGACGATGAGCAGTTCTTC.